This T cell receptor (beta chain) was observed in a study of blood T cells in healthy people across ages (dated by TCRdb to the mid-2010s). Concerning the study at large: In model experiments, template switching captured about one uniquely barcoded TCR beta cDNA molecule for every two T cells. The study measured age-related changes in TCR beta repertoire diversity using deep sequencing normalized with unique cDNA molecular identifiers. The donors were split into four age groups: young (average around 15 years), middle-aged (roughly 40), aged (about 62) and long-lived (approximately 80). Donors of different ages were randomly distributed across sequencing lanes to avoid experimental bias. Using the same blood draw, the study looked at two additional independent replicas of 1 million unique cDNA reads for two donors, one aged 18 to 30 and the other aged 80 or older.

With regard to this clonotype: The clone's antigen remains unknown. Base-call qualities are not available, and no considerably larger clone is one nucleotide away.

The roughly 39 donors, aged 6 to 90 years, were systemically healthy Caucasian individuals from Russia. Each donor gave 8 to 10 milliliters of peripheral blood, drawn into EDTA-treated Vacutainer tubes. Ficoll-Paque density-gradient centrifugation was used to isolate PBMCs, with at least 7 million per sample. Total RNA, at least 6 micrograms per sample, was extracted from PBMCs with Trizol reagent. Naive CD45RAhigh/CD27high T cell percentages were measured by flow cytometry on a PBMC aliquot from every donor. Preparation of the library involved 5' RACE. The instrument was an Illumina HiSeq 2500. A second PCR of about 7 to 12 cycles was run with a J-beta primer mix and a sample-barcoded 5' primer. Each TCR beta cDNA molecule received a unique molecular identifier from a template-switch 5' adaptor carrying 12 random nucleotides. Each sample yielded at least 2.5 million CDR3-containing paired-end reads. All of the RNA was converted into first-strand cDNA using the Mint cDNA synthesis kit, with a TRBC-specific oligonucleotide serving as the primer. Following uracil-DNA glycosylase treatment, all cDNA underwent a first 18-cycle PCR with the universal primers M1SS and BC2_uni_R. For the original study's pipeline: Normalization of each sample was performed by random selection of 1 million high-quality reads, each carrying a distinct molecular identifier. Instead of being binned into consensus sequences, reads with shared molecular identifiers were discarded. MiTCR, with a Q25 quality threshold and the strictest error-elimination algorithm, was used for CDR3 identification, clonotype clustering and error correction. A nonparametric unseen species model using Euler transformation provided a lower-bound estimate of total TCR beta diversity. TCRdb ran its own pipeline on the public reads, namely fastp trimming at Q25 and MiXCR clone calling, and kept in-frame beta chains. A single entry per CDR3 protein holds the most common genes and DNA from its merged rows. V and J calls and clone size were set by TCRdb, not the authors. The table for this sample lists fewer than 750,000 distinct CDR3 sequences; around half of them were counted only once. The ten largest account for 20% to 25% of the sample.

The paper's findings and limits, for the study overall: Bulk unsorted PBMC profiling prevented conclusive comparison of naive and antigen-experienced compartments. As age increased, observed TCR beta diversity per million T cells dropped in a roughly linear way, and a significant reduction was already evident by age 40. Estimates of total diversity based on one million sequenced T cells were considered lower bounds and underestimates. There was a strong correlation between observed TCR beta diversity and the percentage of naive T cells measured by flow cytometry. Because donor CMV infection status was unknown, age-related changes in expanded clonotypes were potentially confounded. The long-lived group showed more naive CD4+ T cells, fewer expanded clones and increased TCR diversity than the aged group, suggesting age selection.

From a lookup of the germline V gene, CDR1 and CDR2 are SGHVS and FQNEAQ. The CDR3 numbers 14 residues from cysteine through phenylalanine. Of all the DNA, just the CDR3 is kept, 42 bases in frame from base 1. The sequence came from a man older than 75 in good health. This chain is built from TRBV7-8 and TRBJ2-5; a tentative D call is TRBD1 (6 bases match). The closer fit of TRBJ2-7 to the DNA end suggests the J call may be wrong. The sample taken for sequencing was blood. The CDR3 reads CASSFTGKDSEQYF. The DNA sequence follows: TGTGCCAGCAGCTTTACAGGGAAAGACTCCGAGCAGTACTTC.